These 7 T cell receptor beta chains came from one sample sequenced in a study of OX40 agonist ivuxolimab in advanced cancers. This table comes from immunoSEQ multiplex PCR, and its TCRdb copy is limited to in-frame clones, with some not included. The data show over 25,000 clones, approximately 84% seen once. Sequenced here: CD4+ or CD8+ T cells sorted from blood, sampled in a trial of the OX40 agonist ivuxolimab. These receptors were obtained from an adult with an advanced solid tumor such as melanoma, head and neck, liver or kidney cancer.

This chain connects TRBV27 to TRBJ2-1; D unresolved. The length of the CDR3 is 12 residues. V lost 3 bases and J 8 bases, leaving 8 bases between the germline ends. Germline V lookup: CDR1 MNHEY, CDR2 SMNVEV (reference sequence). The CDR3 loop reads CASSFPGYEQFF. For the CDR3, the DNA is TGTGCCAGCAGTTTTCCGGGTTATGAGCAGTTCTTC.

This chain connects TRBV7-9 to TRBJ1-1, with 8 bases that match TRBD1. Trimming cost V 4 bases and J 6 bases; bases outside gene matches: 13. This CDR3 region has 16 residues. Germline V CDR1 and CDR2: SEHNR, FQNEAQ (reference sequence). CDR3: CASSSPRDGRGPEAFF. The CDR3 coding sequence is TGTGCCAGCAGCTCCCCAAGGGACGGCAGGGGGCCTGAAGCTTTCTTT.

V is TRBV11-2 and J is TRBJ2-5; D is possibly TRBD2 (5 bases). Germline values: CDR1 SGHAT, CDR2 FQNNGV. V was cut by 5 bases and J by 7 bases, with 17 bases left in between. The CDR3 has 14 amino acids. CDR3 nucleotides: TGTGCCAGCAGCAAGGAGCGATCCGAGGGGACCCAGTACTTC. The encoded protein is CASSKERSEGTQYF.

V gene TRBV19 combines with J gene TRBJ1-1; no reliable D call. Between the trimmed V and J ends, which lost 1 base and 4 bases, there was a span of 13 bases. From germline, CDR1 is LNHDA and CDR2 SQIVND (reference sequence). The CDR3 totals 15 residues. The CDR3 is CASSIGSAWGTEAFF. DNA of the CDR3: TGTGCCAGTAGTATAGGGTCCGCATGGGGCACTGAAGCTTTCTTT.

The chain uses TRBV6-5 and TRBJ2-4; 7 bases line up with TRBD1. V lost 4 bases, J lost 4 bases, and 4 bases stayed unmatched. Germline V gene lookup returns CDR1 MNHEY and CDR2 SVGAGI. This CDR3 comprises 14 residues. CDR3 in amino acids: CASSSGDRKNIQYF. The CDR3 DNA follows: TGTGCCAGCAGTTCCGGGGACAGAAAAAACATTCAGTACTTC.

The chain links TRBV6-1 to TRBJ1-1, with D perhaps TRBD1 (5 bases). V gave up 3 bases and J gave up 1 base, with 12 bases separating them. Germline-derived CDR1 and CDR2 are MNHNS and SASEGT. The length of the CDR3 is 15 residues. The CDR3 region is CASSEGRAKNTEAFF. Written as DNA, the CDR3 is TGTGCCAGCAGTGAGGGCAGGGCAAAGAACACTGAAGCTTTCTTT.

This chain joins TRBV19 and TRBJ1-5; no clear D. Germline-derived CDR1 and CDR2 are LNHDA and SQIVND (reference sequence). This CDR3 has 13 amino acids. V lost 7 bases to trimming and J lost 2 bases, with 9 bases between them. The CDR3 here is CASTMRGNQPQHF. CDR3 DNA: TGTGCCAGTACCATGAGGGGCAATCAGCCCCAGCATTTT. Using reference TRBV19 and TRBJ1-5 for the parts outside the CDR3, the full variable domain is DGGITQSPKYLFRKEGQNVTLSCEQNLNHDAMYWYRQDPGQGLRLIYYSQIVNDFQKGDIAEGYSVSREKKESFPLTVTSAQKNPTAFYLCASTMRGNQPQHFGDGTRLSIL.